This T cell receptor beta chain was observed in a study of T cell responses to AZD1222 COVID-19 vaccine. The repertoire was sequenced with immunoSEQ multiplex PCR; TCRdb's copy has only in-frame clones and lacks some. The sample includes 90,000 to 150,000 clones, 88% seen only once; the top ten take 2.4%. CDR1 GTSNPN and CDR2 SVGIG come from the germline V gene (reference sequence). This CDR3 spans 14 amino acids. V lost 0 bases, J lost 8 bases, and 16 bases lay in between. The chain combines TRBV30 with TRBJ1-2; D not resolved. The sequence was obtained from an adult in good health. Sequences were derived from peripheral blood, sampled on day 0 of AZD1222 vaccination. CDR3 nucleotides: TGTGCCTGGAGTGTTATAGGCCAAGCGGGGGGCTACACCTTC. It translates to CAWSVIGQAGGYTF.